This TCR beta chain was profiled in a study of blood T cell repertoires in COVID-19. Assay used: immunoSEQ multiplex PCR; TCRdb lists only in-frame clones, some missing. The sample consists of 340,000 or so clones, around 86% of them appearing once. CDR1 is SEHNR and CDR2 is FQNEAQ in the germline V gene (reference sequence). With 5 bases clipped from V and 0 bases from J, the junction kept 5 bases outside the gene matches. The CDR3 extends over 15 amino acids. The sequencing sample was made of peripheral blood. The receptor was derived from a man aged 50 to 60 with active or convalescent COVID-19. V gene TRBV7-9 combines with J gene TRBJ2-7; 9 bases agree with TRBD1. This CDR3 reads CASSRGQGSSYEQYF. For the CDR3, the DNA is TGTGCCAGCAGCCGGGGACAGGGAAGCTCCTACGAGCAGTACTTC.